A selection of T cell receptor beta chains follows, all from one sample in a study of blood T cells in healthy people across ages. Each CDR3 protein is one row after TCRdb ran MiXCR on the 5' RACE reads. This sample has over a million distinct CDR3 sequences; 35% to 50% occur once, and the top ten carry approximately 20%. Sequencing was done on a sample of blood. These receptors were collected from a woman in her fifties or sixties in good health. Both conserved end residues are part of each CDR3. A D gene is named only where the DNA matches it firmly. Not every row has a clone size; where given, it reads once, few, many or a size class.

size: .
D: .
J: TRBJ1-1
V: TRBV5-1
DNA: TGCGCCAGCAGTCAATTGGGTCGGGGGGCTCGCACTGAAGCTTTCTTT
CDR3: CASSQLGRGARTEAFF

size: few
D: TRBD2
J: TRBJ2-3
V: TRBV10-3
DNA: TGTGCCATCAGTGATACTAGCGCTAGCACAGATACGCAGTATTTT
CDR3: CAISDTSASTDTQYF

size: few
D: TRBD1
J: TRBJ2-4
V: TRBV9
DNA: TGTGCCAGCAGCGTAGATCAATGGGGGACAGGGGTTGAGGAGCAGTACTTC
CDR3: CASSVDQWGTGVEEQYF

size: .
D: TRBD1
J: TRBJ2-7
V: TRBV6-2/TRBV6-3
DNA: TGTGCCAGCACAGGGACAGAGACCTACGAGCAGTACTTC
CDR3: CASTGTETYEQYF

size: few
D: TRBD2
J: TRBJ2-5
V: TRBV20-1
DNA: TGCAGTGCTAGTCCCCTAGCGGGAGAGGGGCAAGAGACCCAGTACTTC
CDR3: CSASPLAGEGQETQYF

size: .
D: .
J: TRBJ1-5
V: TRBV27
DNA: TGTGCCAGCAGCGAAAGGGGGGGGGATCAGCCCCAGCATTTT
CDR3: CASSERGGDQPQHF

size: .
D: .
J: TRBJ1-4
V: TRBV7-3
DNA: TGTGCCAGCAGCCCCCTCGGGTTTGATGAAAAACTGTTTTTT
CDR3: CASSPLGFDEKLFF

size: many
D: .
J: TRBJ1-2
V: TRBV7-9
DNA: TGTGCCAGCAGCTCCGCGACGAGGAACTATGGCTACACCTTC
CDR3: CASSSATRNYGYTF

size: .
D: .
J: TRBJ2-7
V: TRBV20-1
DNA: TGCAGTGCTATCAGGAGGACTGTCTCCTACGAGCAGTACTTC
CDR3: CSAIRRTVSYEQYF

size: .
D: TRBD1
J: TRBJ2-3
V: TRBV20-1
DNA: TGCAGTGCTACCGGGACAGGGAAGGCAGATACGCAGTATTTT
CDR3: CSATGTGKADTQYF

size: .
D: .
J: TRBJ2-2
V: TRBV6-5
DNA: TGTGCCAGCAGTTACATCCGGACCGGGGAGCTGTTTTTT
CDR3: CASSYIRTGELFF

size: .
D: .
J: TRBJ2-1
V: TRBV24-1
DNA: TGTGCCACCAGTGGTCCACAGTACCATGAGCAGTTCTTC
CDR3: CATSGPQYHEQFF

size: .
D: TRBD2
J: TRBJ2-7
V: TRBV2
DNA: TGTGCCAGCGCGAGAGCGGGACTAGCCTACGAGCAGTACTTC
CDR3: CASARAGLAYEQYF

size: .
D: .
J: TRBJ1-1
V: TRBV5-1
DNA: TGCGCCAGCAGCTCGGCCGGGACTAACACTGAAGCTTTCTTT
CDR3: CASSSAGTNTEAFF

size: many
D: .
J: TRBJ2-3
V: TRBV11-2
DNA: TGTGCCAGCAGCTTGTCCCCCGCAGATACGCAGTATTTT
CDR3: CASSLSPADTQYF

size: few
D: TRBD2
J: TRBJ2-7
V: TRBV14
DNA: TGTGCCAGCAGCCACGGAGGCGGGAGGGCGTACGAGCAGTACTTC
CDR3: CASSHGGGRAYEQYF

size: few
D: .
J: TRBJ2-4
V: TRBV3-1
DNA: TGTGCCAGCAGTCCTAAGGAACGGGAGCAGTACTTC
CDR3: CASSPKEREQYF

size: .
D: .
J: TRBJ2-1
V: TRBV20-1
DNA: TGCAGTGCTATCGGAGGAGGCGATGAGCAGTTCTTC
CDR3: CSAIGGGDEQFF

size: .
D: .
J: TRBJ1-6
V: TRBV6-5
DNA: TGTGCCAGCAGTTACGACAAGAGCTCCTATAATTCACCCCTCCACTTT
CDR3: CASSYDKSSYNSPLHF

size: few
D: .
J: TRBJ2-5
V: TRBV21-1
DNA: TGTGCCAGCAGCAAAGGAGGCGGTCTAGCGCACCAAGAGACCCAGTACTTC
CDR3: CASSKGGGLAHQETQYF

size: .
D: TRBD2
J: TRBJ2-7
V: TRBV29-1
DNA: TGCAGCGTTCTGGCGGGAGGAGTACGCCACGAGCAGTACTTC
CDR3: CSVLAGGVRHEQYF